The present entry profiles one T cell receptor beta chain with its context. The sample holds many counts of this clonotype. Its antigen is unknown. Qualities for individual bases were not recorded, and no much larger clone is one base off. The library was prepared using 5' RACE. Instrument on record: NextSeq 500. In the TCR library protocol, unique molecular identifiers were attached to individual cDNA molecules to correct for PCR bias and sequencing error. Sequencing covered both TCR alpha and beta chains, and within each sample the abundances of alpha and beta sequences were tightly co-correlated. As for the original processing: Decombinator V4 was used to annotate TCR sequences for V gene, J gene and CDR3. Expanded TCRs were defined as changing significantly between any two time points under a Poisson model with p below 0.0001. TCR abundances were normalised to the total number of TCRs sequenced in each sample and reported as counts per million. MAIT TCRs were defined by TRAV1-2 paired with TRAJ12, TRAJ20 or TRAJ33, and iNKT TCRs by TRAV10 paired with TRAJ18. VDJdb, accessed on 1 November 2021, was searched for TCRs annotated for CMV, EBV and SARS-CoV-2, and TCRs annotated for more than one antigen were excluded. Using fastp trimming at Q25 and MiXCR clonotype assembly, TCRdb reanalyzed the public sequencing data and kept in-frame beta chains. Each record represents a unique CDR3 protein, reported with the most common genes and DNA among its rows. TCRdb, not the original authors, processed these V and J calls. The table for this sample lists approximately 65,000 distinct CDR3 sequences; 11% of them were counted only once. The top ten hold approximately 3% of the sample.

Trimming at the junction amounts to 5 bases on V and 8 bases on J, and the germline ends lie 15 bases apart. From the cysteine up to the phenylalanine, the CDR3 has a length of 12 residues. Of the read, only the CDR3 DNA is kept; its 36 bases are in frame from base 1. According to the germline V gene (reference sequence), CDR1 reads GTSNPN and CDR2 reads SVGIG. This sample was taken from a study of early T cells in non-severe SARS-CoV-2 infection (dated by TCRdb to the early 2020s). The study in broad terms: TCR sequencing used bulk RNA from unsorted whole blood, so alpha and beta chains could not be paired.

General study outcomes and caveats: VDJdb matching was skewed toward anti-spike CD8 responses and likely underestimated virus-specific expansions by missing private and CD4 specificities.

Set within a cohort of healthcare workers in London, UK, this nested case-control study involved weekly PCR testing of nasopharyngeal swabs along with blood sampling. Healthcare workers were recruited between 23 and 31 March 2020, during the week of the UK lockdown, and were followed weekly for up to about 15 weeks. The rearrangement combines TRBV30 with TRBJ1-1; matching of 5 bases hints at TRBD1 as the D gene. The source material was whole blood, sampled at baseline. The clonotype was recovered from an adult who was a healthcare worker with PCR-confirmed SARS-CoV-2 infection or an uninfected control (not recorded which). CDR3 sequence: CAWGPRAGEAFF. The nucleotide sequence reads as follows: TGTGCCTGGGGGCCCAGGGCAGGGGAAGCTTTCTTT.